Listed below are T cell receptor beta chains from one sample, sequenced in a study of blood T cell repertoires in COVID-19. Sequenced by immunoSEQ multiplex PCR; TCRdb stores in-frame clones only, minus some. This repertoire shows over 250,000 clones, about 89% found once; its top ten account for around 2.4%. The sequenced material came from PBMCs or T cells enriched from blood (not recorded which). Receptors were obtained from a woman aged 18 to 35 who had recovered from COVID-19. The CDR3 runs from the conserved cysteine through the conserved F or W.

v_gene	j_gene	CDR3aa
TRBV19	TRBJ1-2	CASRNGGTYGYTF
TRBV15	TRBJ2-1	CATSRDGTSNEQFF
TRBV11-3	TRBJ1-1	CASSSFFDTEAFF
TRBV15	TRBJ2-2	CATRGRTGSTGELFF
TRBV19	TRBJ2-7	CASSIRVSSYEQYF
TRBV29-1	TRBJ1-5	CSVGAGIGQPQHF
TRBV9	TRBJ2-7	CASSMGQGGGYEQYF
TRBV28	TRBJ1-5	CASNFRDRPQHF
TRBV6-2/TRBV6-3	TRBJ2-3	CASSHQGPDTQYF
TRBV3-1/TRBV3-2	TRBJ2-7	CASSQPSSGRREQYF
TRBV2	TRBJ2-1	CARGGVSGSYNEQFF
TRBV27	TRBJ1-5	CASKPDRFSNQPQHF
TRBV7-9	TRBJ2-2	CASSDTLGGNTGELFF
TRBV21-1	TRBJ2-7	CASSPRGGTGTPYEQYF
TRBV5-5	TRBJ1-1	CASSSGTTTEAFF
TRBV3-1/TRBV3-2	TRBJ2-1	CASSQDWTYTSGKASYNEQFF
TRBV5-1	TRBJ2-6	CASSASSGANVLTF
TRBV27	TRBJ1-1	CASRPTGMGHTEAFF
TRBV7-3	TRBJ2-3	CASSPMGASGVGRQYF
TRBV4-3	TRBJ2-1	CASSQVRGRVDNEQFF
TRBV7-9	TRBJ1-2	CASSMTTGNYGYTF
TRBV7-2	TRBJ1-5	CASSFIPGGNQPQHF
TRBV7-8	TRBJ2-1	CASSEPGQSSYNEQFF
TRBV28	TRBJ1-2	CATQTLGQGGYGYTF
TRBV14	TRBJ1-1	CASSPWARGITEAFF
TRBV19	TRBJ1-6	CASRPVHGGQSSYNSPLHF
TRBV19	TRBJ2-2	CASSIAVNTGELFF
TRBV9	TRBJ1-4	CASSRLTGEGKLFF
TRBV9	TRBJ2-2	CASSVAGGGELFF
TRBV5-5	TRBJ1-5	CASRLWGDQPQHF
TRBV4-2	TRBJ1-6	CASSSQTNSPLHF
TRBV25-1	TRBJ2-1	CASSESGTLDNEQFF
TRBV27	TRBJ2-7	CASSDHGTSGLNEQYF
TRBV7-8	TRBJ2-3	CASSLSSGRAGDTQYF
TRBV27	TRBJ2-1	CASSKAWPSGDNEQFF
TRBV2	TRBJ2-4	CASSAVAKNIQYF
TRBV10-2	TRBJ2-7	CASSFSSSYEQYF
TRBV28	TRBJ1-1	CASSIPGRTEAFF
TRBV11-2	TRBJ2-1	CASSLEGGVFNEQFF
TRBV5-5	TRBJ1-1	CASSFFTDTLNTEAFF
TRBV4-3	TRBJ2-1	CASSQEIQGTVYNEQFF
TRBV30	TRBJ2-2	CAWSPPQASNTGELFF
TRBV3-1/TRBV3-2	TRBJ2-3	CASSHSFSGITDTQYF
TRBV4-1	TRBJ2-1	CASSRGPRTGINEQFF
TRBV6-6	TRBJ2-7	CASSYSTSGGPYEQYF